The 14 T cell receptor beta chains given below trace back to one sample, sequenced in a study of T-cell memory formation after mild COVID-19. TCRdb reprocessed the 5' RACE reads via MiXCR and lists one record per CDR3 protein. The sample shows under 200,000 distinct CDR3 sequences, about 9.9% of them seen only once. Specimen: PBMCs or a T cell subset sorted from them (not recorded which). All receptors come from a man aged 18 to 30 who had mild COVID-19 (a few samples of this study predate the infection). Cell type and time point are not known.

This clonotype was observed at least ten times. This chain joins TRBV24-1 and TRBJ2-1; 9 nucleotides agree with TRBD1. The CDR3 runs 15 residues. Germline-derived CDR1 and CDR2 are KGHDR and SFDVKD. V dropped 4 bases and J dropped 0; count of bases not matched to a gene: 0. The CDR3 DNA is TGTGCCACCAGTGAGACAGGGGGCTCCTACAATGAGCAGTTCTTC. Amino acids: CATSETGGSYNEQFF.

This clonotype showed up many times. The V gene is TRBV12-3 or TRBV12-4, the J gene TRBJ1-5; TRBD1 might be the D (5 bases). V was cut by 5 bases and J by 1 base, with 12 bases left in between. The length of the CDR3 is 15 residues. CDR3 amino acids: CASSPPGTSNQPQHF. The CDR3 DNA follows: TGTGCCAGCAGTCCTCCCGGGACCAGCAATCAGCCCCAGCATTTT.

There are a few counts of this clonotype. This chain joins TRBV28 and TRBJ1-5; 10 bases align to TRBD1. The CDR3 extends over 17 amino acids. After removal of 5 bases from V and 4 bases from J, the junction contained 11 bases not matched to a gene. Germline V lookup: CDR1 MDHEN, CDR2 SYDVKM. As DNA, the CDR3 is TGTGCCAGCAGTCTGGAAAATCCGGGACAGGGGAATCAGCCCCAGCATTTT. It codes for CASSLENPGQGNQPQHF.

This clonotype was seen at least ten times. The germline gene is not matched at one end of the junction; a read error may be the cause. This chain connects TRBV7-9 to TRBJ1-6; D ambiguous. The CDR3 runs to 12 residues. Germline V lookup: CDR1 SEHNR, CDR2 FQNEAQ (reference sequence). As DNA, the CDR3 is TGTGCCAGCAGCCTAGCCCATTCACCCCTCCACTTT. Amino acid sequence: CASSLAHSPLHF.

In this sample, this clonotype turned up many times. J is TRBJ2-3 and V is TRBV7-2; 7 bases match TRBD2. The CDR3 runs to 16 residues. CDR1 SGHTA and CDR2 FQGNSA come from the germline V gene. Trimming removed 0 bases from V and 2 bases from J; junction bases left unmatched: 5. The CDR3 here is CASSLARGDVTDTQYF. The CDR3 DNA is TGTGCCAGCAGCTTAGCACGGGGGGATGTCACAGATACGCAGTATTTT.

This clonotype was recorded many times. The chain recombines TRBV4-3 with TRBJ2-1, with D maybe TRBD2 (6 bases). V lost 4 bases and J lost 2, with 21 bases in between. Germline assignment: CDR1 LGHNA and CDR2 YSLEER. The CDR3 is 18 residues long. The CDR3: CASSRMPRRDDPYNEQFF. CDR3 nucleotide sequence: TGCGCCAGCAGCCGCATGCCGAGGCGGGATGATCCCTACAATGAGCAGTTCTTC.

Points on this clonotype: This could be a read error, since a much larger clone is one nucleotide away. J is TRBJ1-1 and V is TRBV6-6, with no clear D. Germline V gene data show CDR1 as MNHNY and CDR2 as SVGAGI (reference sequence). Between the trimmed V and J ends, which lost 6 bases and 6 bases, there was a span of 8 bases. The CDR3 is 11 residues long. CDR3 loop: CASSLVAEAFF. The CDR3 coding sequence is TGTGCCAGCAGCTTAGTGGCTGAAGCTTTCTTT.

This clonotype was detected a few times. The chain links TRBV7-2 to TRBJ2-6, with 7 bases fitting TRBD1. With V trimmed by 7 bases and J by 3 bases, 6 bases remained unmatched. The germline V gene has CDR1 SGHTA and CDR2 FQGNSA. The CDR3 covers 15 residues. The CDR3 reads CASIRHRGGANVLTF. DNA for the CDR3: TGTGCCAGCATCCGTCACAGGGGTGGGGCCAACGTCCTGACTTTC. Supplemented by reference TRBV7-2 and TRBJ2-6, the full variable domain reads GAGVSQSPSNKVTEKGKDVELRCDPISGHTALYWYRQSLGQGLEFLIYFQGNSAPDKSGLPSDRFSAERTGGSVSTLTIQRTQQEDSAVYLCASIRHRGGANVLTFGAGSRLTVL.

As concerns this clonotype: Possible read error: a much larger clone is one base away. V gene TRBV15 combines with J gene TRBJ1-2; possible D gene TRBD1, 5 bases. Germline CDR1 reads LNHNV; CDR2 reads YYDKDF (reference sequence). The CDR3 runs 15 residues. The germline V and J ends were trimmed by 5 bases and 2 bases, with 15 bases remaining between them. CDR3 sequence (DNA): TGTGCCACCAGCGATCAGGACGGGGGGAACTATGGCTACACCTTC. Encoded protein: CATSDQDGGNYGYTF.

This clonotype was counted many times. V is TRBV29-1 and J is TRBJ2-3; 11 positions match TRBD2. V shed 7 bases, J shed 0 bases, and the junction held 9 bases outside the gene matches. From germline, CDR1 is SQVTM and CDR2 ANQGSEA. This CDR3 has 16 amino acids. The CDR3: CSARTSGSFSTDTQYF. DNA for the CDR3: TGCAGCGCGCGGACTAGCGGGTCCTTTAGCACAGATACGCAGTATTTT.

The V and J genes are TRBV27 and TRBJ2-5; 13 positions agree with TRBD2. The CDR3 covers 17 residues. The J segment lost 9 bases and the V segment lost 3 bases, leaving 13 bases of the junction unmatched. Germline V gene data show CDR1 as MNHEY and CDR2 as SMNVEV (reference sequence). In DNA form, the CDR3 reads TGTGCCAGCAGTTTGCGGACTAGCGGGGGCCCGGTGAGGGCCCAGTACTTC. Encoded protein: CASSLRTSGGPVRAQYF.

This clonotype was recorded at least ten times. V and J are TRBV12-3 or TRBV12-4 and TRBJ2-2; 7 bases line up with TRBD2. CDR3 length: 15 amino acids. After removal of 1 base from V and 7 bases from J, the junction contained 6 bases not matched to a gene. Here the CDR3 DNA reads TGTGCCAGCAGTTTAGATAGCGGGTTCGGCGGGGAGCTGTTTTTT. Residues: CASSLDSGFGGELFF.

The chain employs TRBV20-1 and TRBJ2-3, with D possibly being TRBD1 (7 bases). The V gene lost 6 bases and the J gene lost 1 base, with 14 bases spanning the gap. Germline loops: CDR1 DFQATT, CDR2 SNEGSKA (reference sequence). The length of the CDR3 is 14 residues. CDR3 DNA sequence: TGCAGTGCCGCCAGGGGGGCGGGCACAGATACGCAGTATTTT. Encoded protein: CSAARGAGTDTQYF.

This clonotype showed up many times. The CDR3 loop reads CSARYRSYEQYV. Here the CDR3 DNA reads TGCAGTGCTAGATACCGATCCTACGAGCAGTACGTC. The rearrangement joins TRBV20-1 to TRBJ2-7; D is ambiguous. Per germline, CDR1 DFQATT and CDR2 SNEGSKA (reference sequence). Trimming left V 2 bases short and J 1 base short, with 6 bases between. CDR3 length equals 12 residues.